Here is one T cell receptor beta chain with its context. This receptor's antigen is unknown. Per-nucleotide qualities are absent, and no much larger clonotype sits a single base away. This entry is derived from a study of regulatory and conventional T cells in RAG deficiency (dated by TCRdb to 2016 to 2017). In the study overall: High-throughput TCR beta sequencing was used to compare the repertoire diversity and composition of Treg, conventional CD4+ and CD8+ T cells between RAG-deficient patients and healthy controls.

The library came from the immunoSEQ multiplex PCR assay. Genomic DNA from the sorted T-cell subsets was used to amplify rearranged TCR beta chain products, which were then sequenced. The paper's processing steps were these. Shannon entropy and Simpson indices were used to measure how diverse the repertoire of productive TCR beta rearrangements was. Clonal expansion was assessed by the summed frequency of the 100 most abundant productive TCR beta clonotypes among total reads. The TRB repertoires were scored with a self-reactivity index that is based on amino acid usage at CDR3beta positions 6 and 7. Two-way ANOVA was used for repertoire analyses, while Student t or Mann-Whitney tests were used for flow cytometric analyses. Held by TCRdb, this immuneACCESS table contains in-frame sequences only and omits some clones. Under half of the omission traces to an unresolved V gene where checked; the cause of the rest is unknown. V, J and clone size are those of that table, while D and trimming were read from the DNA. The sample has fewer than 35,000 clones on record, about 89% of them singletons. The top ten clonotypes cover roughly an eighth of the sample.

Repertoire analyses used several healthy control donors as the comparison group. Before genomic DNA extraction, CD8+ T cells without CD4 were isolated from blood. Overall study outcomes, separate from this receptor: Unique TCR beta sequences from Treg cells were approximately 100-fold fewer in Omenn syndrome and CID/AS patients than controls, versus around 9.1-fold for other subsets. Compared with control T-cell subpopulations, the RAG-deficient patients had markedly lower Shannon entropy and higher Simpson indices. The CD25-high CD127-low cells sorted from Omenn syndrome patients may be peripherally activated cells rather than true Treg cells. For some subjects, some T-cell subset analyses were not performed. Shorter CDR3 lengths were found in all patient T-cell subsets, and >75% Treg-Tconv repertoire overlap at nucleotide and amino acid level was observed in Omenn syndrome patients.

The germline V and J ends show losses of 6 bases and 4 bases respectively, and no gene match explains 13 bases of the junction. CDR1 MDHEN and CDR2 SYDVKM were looked up in the germline V gene. The CDR3 has 17 amino acids, counting the end cysteine and phenylalanine. The kept DNA is CDR3 alone, 51 bases in frame from the first base. These data also formed part of another study, on regulatory T cells. That second report states: For the multiplex PCR, 52 forward TRBV primers and 13 reverse TRBJ primers were used, and amplification bias was corrected with both assay-based and computational methods. Patient repertoires showed restricted unique TRB V-J pairs and skewed V and J gene usage, most marked in regulatory T cells. Between CD3G-deficient patients and healthy controls, the study compared T-cell receptor beta repertoires in sorted regulatory T cells, conventional CD4+ T cells and CD8+ T cells. Peripheral blood mononuclear cells were isolated by Ficoll density separation. CD3+ CD8+ CD4- T cells were isolated on a FACSAria cell sorter. Within the immunoSEQ assay, multiplex PCR amplified rearranged TRB loci from genomic DNA. TRB amplicons were sequenced using an Illumina HiSeq platform. Raw sequences were error-filtered and aligned to reference gene sequences by custom algorithms and were subsequently analyzed with the immunoSEQ online tools. The frequencies of productive and nonproductive TRB rearrangements were evaluated among unique sequences as well as among total sequences. For group comparisons, t tests, Mann-Whitney tests or two-way ANOVA were performed in Prism software.

The chain is made from TRBV28 and TRBJ2-1; TRBD1 lines up with 9 middle nucleotides. This receptor was identified in a human donor in good health. The source material was CD8+ T cells sorted from blood. The CDR3 has the sequence CASSPEPGQGRYNEQFF. The sequenced DNA is TGTGCCAGCAGCCCCGAACCCGGACAGGGGCGGTACAATGAGCAGTTCTTC.